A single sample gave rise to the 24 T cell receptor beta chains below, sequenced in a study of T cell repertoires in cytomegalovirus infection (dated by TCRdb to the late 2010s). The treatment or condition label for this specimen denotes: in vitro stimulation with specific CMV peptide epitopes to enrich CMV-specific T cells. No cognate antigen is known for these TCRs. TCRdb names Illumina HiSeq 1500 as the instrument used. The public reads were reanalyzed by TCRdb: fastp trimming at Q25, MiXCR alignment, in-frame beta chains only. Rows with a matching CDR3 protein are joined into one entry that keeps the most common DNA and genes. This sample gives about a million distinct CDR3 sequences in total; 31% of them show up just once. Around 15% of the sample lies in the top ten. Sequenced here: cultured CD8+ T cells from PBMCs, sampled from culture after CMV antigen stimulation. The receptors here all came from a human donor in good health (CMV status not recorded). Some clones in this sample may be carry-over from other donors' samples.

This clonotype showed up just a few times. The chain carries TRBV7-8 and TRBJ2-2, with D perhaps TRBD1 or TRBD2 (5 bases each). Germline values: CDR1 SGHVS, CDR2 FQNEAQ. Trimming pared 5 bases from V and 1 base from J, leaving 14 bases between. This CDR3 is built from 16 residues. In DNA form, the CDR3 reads TGTGCCAGCAGCATTTTCCGGGACGGGAACACCGGGGAGCTGTTTTTT. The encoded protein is CASSIFRDGNTGELFF.

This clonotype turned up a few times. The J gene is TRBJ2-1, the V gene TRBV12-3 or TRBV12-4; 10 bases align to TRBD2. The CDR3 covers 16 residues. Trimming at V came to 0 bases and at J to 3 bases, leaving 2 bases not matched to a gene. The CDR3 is CASSLATSGNYNEQFF. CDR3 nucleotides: TGTGCCAGCAGTTTAGCTACTAGCGGGAACTACAATGAGCAGTTCTTC.

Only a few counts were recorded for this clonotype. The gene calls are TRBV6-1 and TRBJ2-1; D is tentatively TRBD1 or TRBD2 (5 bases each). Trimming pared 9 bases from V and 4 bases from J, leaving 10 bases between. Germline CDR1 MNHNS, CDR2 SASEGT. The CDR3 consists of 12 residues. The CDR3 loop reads CASRGVYNEQFF. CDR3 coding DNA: TGTGCCAGTAGAGGGGTTTACAATGAGCAGTTCTTC.

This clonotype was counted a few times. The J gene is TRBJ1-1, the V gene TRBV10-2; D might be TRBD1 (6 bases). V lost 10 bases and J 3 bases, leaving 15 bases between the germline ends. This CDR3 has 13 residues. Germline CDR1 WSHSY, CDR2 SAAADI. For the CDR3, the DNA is TGCGCCACCATACAGGGTTTGGACACTGAAGCTTTCTTT. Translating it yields CATIQGLDTEAFF.

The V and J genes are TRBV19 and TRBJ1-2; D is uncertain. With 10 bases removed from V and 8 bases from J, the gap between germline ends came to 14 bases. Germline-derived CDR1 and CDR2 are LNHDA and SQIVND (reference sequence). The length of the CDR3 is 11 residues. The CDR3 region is CANSLDNGYTF. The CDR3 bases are TGTGCCAACTCACTTGATAACGGCTACACCTTC.

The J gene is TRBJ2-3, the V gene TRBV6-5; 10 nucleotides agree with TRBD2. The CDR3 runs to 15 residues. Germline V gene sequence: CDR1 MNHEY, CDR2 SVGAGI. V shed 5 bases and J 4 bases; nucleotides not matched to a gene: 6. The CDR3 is CASSPLAGFPDTQYF. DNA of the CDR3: TGTGCCAGCAGTCCACTAGCGGGGTTCCCAGATACGCAGTATTTT.

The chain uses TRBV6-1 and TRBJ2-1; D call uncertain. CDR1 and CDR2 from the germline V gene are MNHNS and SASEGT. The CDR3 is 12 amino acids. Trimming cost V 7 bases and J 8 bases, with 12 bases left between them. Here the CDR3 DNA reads TGTGCCAGCATGAAACAGTGGGATGAGCAGTTCTTC. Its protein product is CASMKQWDEQFF.

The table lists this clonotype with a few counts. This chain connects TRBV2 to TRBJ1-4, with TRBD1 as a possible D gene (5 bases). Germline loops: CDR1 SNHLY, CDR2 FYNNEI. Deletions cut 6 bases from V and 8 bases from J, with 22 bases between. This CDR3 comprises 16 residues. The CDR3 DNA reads TGTGCCAGCAGAACCACTAACGGGGGGATAAGGGAAAAACTGTTTTTT. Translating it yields CASRTTNGGIREKLFF. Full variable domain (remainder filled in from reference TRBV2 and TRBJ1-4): EPEVTQTPSHQVTQMGQEVILRCVPISNHLYFYWYRQILGQKVEFLVSFYNNEISEKSEIFDDQFSVERPDGSNFTLKIRSTKLEDSAMYFCASRTTNGGIREKLFFGSGTQLSVL.

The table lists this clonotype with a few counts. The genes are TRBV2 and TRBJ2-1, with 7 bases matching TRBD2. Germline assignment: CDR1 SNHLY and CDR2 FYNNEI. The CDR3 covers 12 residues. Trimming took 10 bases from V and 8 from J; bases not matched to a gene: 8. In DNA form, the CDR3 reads TGTGCCAACACGGGAGGTGTCCATGAGCAGTTCTTC. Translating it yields CANTGGVHEQFF.

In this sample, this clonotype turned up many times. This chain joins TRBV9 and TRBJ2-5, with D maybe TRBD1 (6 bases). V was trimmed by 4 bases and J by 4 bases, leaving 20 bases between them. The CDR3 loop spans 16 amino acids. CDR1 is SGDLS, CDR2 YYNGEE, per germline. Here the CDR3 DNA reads TGTGCCAGCAGCCCCCGGACAGTCCCAGGGAGAGAGACCCAGTACTTC. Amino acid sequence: CASSPRTVPGRETQYF.

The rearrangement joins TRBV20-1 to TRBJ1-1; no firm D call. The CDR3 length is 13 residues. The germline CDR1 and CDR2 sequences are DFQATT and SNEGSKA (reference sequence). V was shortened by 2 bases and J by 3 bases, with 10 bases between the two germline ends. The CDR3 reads CSARRRLDTEAFF. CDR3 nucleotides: TGCAGTGCTAGAAGGAGGCTAGACACTGAAGCTTTCTTT.

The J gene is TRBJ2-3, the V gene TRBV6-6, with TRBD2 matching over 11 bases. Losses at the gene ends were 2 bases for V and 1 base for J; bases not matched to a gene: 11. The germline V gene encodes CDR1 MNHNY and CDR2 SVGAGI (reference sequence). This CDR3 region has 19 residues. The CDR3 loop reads CASSYLGVAGGWGTDTQYF. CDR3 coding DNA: TGTGCCAGCAGTTACCTCGGGGTAGCGGGGGGGTGGGGCACAGATACGCAGTATTTT.

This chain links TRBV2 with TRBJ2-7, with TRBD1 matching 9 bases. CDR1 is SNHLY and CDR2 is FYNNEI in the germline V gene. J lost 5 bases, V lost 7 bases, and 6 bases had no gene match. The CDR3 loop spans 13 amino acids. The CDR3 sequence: CASNGGQGHEQYF. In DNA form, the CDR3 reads TGTGCCAGCAACGGAGGACAGGGGCACGAGCAGTACTTC.

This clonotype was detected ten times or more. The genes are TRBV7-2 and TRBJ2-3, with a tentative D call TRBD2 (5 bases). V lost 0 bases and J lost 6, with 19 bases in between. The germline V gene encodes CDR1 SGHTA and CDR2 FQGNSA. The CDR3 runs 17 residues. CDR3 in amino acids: CASSLARAGPSTDTQYF. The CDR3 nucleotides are TGTGCCAGCAGCTTAGCGAGGGCAGGACCCTCCACGGATACGCAGTATTTT. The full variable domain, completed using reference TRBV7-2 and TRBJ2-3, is GAGVSQSPSNKVTEKGKDVELRCDPISGHTALYWYRQSLGQGLEFLIYFQGNSAPDKSGLPSDRFSAERTGGSVSTLTIQRTQQEDSAVYLCASSLARAGPSTDTQYFGPGTRLTVL.

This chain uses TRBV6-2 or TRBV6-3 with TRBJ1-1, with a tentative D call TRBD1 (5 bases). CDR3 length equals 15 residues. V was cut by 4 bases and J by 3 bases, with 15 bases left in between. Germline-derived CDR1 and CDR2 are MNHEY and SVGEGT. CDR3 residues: CASSSFRRGHTEAFF. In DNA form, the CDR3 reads TGTGCCAGCAGTTCCTTTCGAAGGGGCCACACTGAAGCTTTCTTT.

CDR3 in amino acids: CASRTGSANYGYTF. The CDR3 DNA reads as TGTGCCAGCAGAACAGGTTCAGCTAACTATGGCTACACCTTC. The rearrangement uses TRBV27 and TRBJ1-2; D possibly corresponds to TRBD1 (5 bases). V shed 6 bases and J shed 0 bases, with 11 bases lying between them. Germline values: CDR1 MNHEY, CDR2 SMNVEV (reference sequence). The CDR3 sequence is 14 residues long.

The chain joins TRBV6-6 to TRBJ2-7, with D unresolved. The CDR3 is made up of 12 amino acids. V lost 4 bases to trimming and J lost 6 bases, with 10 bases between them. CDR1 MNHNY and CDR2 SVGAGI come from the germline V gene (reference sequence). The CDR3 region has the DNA TGTGCCAGCAGTTCCCCCCCTCGCGAGCAGTACTTC. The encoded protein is CASSSPPREQYF.

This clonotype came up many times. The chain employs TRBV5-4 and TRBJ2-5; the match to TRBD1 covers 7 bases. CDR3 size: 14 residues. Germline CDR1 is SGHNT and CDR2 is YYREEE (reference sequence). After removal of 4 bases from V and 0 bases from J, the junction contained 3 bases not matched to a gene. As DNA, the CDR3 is TGTGCCAGCAGCCTTGACAGGGACCAAGAGACCCAGTACTTC. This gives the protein CASSLDRDQETQYF.

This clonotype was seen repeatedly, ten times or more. The CDR3 coding sequence is TGTGCCAGCAGCTTAGAATCGGCAGGAATAGCCAAAAACATTCAGTACTTC. Amino acids: CASSLESAGIAKNIQYF. The rearrangement uses TRBV7-9 and TRBJ2-4; D gene uncertain. Germline assignment: CDR1 SEHNR and CDR2 FQNEAQ (reference sequence). The CDR3 sequence is 17 residues long. Trimming left V 1 base short and J 0 bases short, with 13 bases between. Full variable domain (outside the CDR3, taken from reference TRBV7-9 and TRBJ2-4): DTGVSQNPRHKITKRGQNVTFRCDPISEHNRLYWYRQTLGQGPEFLTYFQNEAQLEKSRLLSDRFSAERPKGSFSTLEIQRTEQGDSAMYLCASSLESAGIAKNIQYFGAGTRLSVL.

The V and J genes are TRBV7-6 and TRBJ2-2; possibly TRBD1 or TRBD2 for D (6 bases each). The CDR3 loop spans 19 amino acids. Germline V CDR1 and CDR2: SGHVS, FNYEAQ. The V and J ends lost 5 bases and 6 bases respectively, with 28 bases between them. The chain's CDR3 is CASSPSGVVGTGKPGELFF. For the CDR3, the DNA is TGTGCCAGCAGCCCTTCGGGGGTGGTCGGAACAGGGAAACCCGGGGAGCTGTTTTTT.

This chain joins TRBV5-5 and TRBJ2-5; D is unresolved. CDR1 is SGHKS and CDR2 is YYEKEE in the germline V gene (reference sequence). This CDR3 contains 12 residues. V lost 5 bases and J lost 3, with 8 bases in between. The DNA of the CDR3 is TGTGCCAGCAGTAAGGGAAAAGAGACCCAGTACTTC. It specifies CASSKGKETQYF.

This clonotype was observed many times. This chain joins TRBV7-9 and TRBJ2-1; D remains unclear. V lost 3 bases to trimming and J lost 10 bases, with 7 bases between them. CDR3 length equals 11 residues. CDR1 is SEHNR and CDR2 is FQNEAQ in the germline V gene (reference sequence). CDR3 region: CASSLVREQFF. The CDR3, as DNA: TGTGCCAGCAGCTTGGTCCGGGAGCAGTTCTTC.

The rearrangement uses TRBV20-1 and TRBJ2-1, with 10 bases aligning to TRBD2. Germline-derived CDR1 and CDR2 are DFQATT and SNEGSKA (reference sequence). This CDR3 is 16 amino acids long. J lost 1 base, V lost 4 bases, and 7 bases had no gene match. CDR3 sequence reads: CSAMTSGLGSYNEQFF. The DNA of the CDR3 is TGCAGTGCTATGACTAGCGGGCTTGGATCCTACAATGAGCAGTTCTTC.

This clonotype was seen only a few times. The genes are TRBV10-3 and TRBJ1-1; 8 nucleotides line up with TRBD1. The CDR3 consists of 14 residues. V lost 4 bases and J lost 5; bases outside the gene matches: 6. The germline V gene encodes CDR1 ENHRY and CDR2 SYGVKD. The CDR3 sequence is CAISGQGIRTEAFF. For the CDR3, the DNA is TGTGCCATCAGTGGACAGGGGATTAGGACTGAAGCTTTCTTT.